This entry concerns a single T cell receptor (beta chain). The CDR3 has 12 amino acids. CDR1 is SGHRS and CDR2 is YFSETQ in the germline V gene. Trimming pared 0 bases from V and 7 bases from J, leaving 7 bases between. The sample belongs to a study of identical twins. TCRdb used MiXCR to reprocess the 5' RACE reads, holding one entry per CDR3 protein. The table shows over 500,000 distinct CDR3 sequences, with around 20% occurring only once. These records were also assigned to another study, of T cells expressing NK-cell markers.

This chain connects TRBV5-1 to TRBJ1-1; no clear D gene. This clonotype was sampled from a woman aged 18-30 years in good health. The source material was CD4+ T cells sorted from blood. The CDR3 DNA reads TGCGCCAGCAGCTTGGATGAAGGTGAAGCTTTCTTT. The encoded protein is CASSLDEGEAFF.